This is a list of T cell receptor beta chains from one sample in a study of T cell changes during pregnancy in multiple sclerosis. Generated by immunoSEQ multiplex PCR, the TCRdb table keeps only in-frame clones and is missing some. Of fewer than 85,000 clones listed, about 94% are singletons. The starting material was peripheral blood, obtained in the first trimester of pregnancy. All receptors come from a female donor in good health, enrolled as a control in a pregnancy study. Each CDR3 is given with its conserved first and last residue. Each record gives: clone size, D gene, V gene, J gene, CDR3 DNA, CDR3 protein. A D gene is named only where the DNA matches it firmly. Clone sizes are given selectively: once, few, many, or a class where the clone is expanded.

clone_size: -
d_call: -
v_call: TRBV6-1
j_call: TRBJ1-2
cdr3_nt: TGTGCCAGCAGTGATCGTTCGGGGATCCATGGCTACACCTTC
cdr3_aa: CASSDRSGIHGYTF

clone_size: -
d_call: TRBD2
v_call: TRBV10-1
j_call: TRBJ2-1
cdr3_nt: TGCGCCAGCGGCCTCAGGAGCGGGAGGGTCGATGAGCAGTTCTTC
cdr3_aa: CASGLRSGRVDEQFF

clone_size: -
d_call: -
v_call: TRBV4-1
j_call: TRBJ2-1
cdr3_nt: TGCGCCAGCAGCCAACCCTCGGGAGATGAGCAGTTCTTC
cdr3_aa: CASSQPSGDEQFF

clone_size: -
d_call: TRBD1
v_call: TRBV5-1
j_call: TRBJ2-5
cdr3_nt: TGCGCCAGCAGCTTTGGGACAGTCCAAGAGACCCAGTACTTC
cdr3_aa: CASSFGTVQETQYF

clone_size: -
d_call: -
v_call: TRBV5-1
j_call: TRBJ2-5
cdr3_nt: TGCGCCAGCAGCCTGAACAGGCTCCTACAAATCCAAGAGACCCAGTACTTC
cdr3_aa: CASSLNRLLQIQETQYF

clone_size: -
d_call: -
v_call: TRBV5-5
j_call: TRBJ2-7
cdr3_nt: TGTGCCAGCAGCTTGCGTGAGCCCCGGGGAAGCTCCTACGAGCAGTACTTC
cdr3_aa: CASSLREPRGSSYEQYF

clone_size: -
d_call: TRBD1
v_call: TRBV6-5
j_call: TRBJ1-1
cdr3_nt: TGTGCCACCTATAGGACAGGGAACACTGAAGCTTTCTTT
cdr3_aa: CATYRTGNTEAFF

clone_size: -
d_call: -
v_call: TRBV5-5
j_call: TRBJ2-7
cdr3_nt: TGTGCCAGCAGCTTAGCAGGGCAAACGACCTACGAGCAGTACTTC
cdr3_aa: CASSLAGQTTYEQYF

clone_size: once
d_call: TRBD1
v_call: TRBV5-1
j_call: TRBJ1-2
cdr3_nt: TGCGCCAGCAGCAGCCGGGACAGGATCGACTATGGCTACACCTTC
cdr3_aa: CASSSRDRIDYGYTF

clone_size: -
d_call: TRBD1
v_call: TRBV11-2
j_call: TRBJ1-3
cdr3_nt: TGTGCCAGCAGCTTACGACAGGGGAGTGTTCCGGGAAACACCATATATTTT
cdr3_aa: CASSLRQGSVPGNTIYF

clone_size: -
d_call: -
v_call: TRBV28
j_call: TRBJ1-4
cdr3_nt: TGTGCCAGCAGTCCCGTGGGGGGAAAACTGTTTTTT
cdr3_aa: CASSPVGGKLFF

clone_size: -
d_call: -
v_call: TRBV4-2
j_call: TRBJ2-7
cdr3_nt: TGTGCCAGCAGCCAAGGAACACCGCGGGCCTACGAGCAGTACTTC
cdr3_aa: CASSQGTPRAYEQYF

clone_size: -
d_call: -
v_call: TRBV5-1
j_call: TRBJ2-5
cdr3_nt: TGCGCCAGCAGCTTGGTAGGTAGGGGGTCAGGAGAGACCCAGTACTTC
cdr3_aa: CASSLVGRGSGETQYF

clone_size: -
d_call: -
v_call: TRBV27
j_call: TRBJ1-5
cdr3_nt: TGTGCCAGCAGTCCGACAGGAGGCAATCAGCCCCAGCATTTT
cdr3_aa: CASSPTGGNQPQHF

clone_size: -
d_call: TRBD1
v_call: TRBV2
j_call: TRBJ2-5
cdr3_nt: TGTGCCAGCAGTGAGGGACAGGGGGCGGCACAGTACTTC
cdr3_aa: CASSEGQGAAQYF

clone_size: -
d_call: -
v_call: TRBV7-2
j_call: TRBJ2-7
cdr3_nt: TGTGCCAGCAGCCCCTTTGTAGGGGCACGCGAGCAGTACTTC
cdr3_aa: CASSPFVGAREQYF

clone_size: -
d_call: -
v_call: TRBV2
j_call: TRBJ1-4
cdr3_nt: TGTGCCAGCAGCGCCCTCCGGGAGGCAAAACTGTTTTTT
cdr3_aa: CASSALREAKLFF

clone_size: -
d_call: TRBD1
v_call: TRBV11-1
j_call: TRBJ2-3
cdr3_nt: TGTGCCAGCAGAAAAACCGGGACAGGGGGCGCAGATACGCAGTATTTT
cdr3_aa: CASRKTGTGGADTQYF